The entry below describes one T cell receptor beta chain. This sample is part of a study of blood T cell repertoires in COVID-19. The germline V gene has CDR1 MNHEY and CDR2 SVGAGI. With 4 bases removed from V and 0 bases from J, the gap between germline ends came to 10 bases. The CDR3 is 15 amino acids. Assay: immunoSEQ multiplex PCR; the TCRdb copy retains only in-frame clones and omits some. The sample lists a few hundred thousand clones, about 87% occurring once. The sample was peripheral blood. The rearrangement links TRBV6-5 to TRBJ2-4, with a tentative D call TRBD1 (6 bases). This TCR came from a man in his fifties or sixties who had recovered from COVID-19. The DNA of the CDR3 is TGTGCCAGCAGTTTACAGGGCTTAGCCAAAAACATTCAGTACTTC. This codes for CASSLQGLAKNIQYF.